These 21 T cell receptor beta chains came from one sample sequenced in a study of T cell changes during pregnancy in multiple sclerosis. Sequencing used immunoSEQ multiplex PCR; TCRdb keeps in-frame clones, though not all of them. The sample carries tens of thousands of clones, around 90% recorded once. Sample: CD4+ T cells from peripheral blood mononuclear cells, taken in the third trimester of pregnancy. Source of these receptors: a female donor in good health, enrolled as a control in a pregnancy study.

The chain uses TRBV11-3 and TRBJ1-2; TRBD1 agrees at 7 bases. The CDR3 loop spans 17 amino acids. From germline, CDR1 is SGHNT and CDR2 YENEEA. The junction had 14 bases not matched to a gene; V was cut back by 1 base and J by 6 bases. The chain's CDR3 is CASSLARTGAAMDGYTF. CDR3 DNA sequence: TGTGCCAGCAGCTTAGCACGGACAGGAGCGGCTATGGATGGCTACACCTTC.

The chain recombines TRBV6-1 with TRBJ2-7; 9 bases line up with TRBD2. Per germline, CDR1 MNHNS and CDR2 SASEGT. The V gene end was trimmed by 2 bases and the J gene end by 6 bases; junction bases not matched to a gene: 8. The CDR3 extends over 15 amino acids. CDR3 protein: CASSELAGRGAEQYF. CDR3 sequence (DNA): TGTGCCAGCAGTGAACTAGCGGGAAGAGGGGCCGAGCAGTACTTC.

J is TRBJ1-3 and V is TRBV18, with D unclear. From germline, CDR1 is KGHSH and CDR2 LQKENI. This CDR3 contains 12 residues. The ends were cut back, 3 bases at V and 4 bases at J, with 4 bases in the middle. Written as DNA, the CDR3 is TGTGCCAGCTCACCGCAGGGAAACACCATATATTTT. Its protein product is CASSPQGNTIYF. Complete variable domain (other parts from reference TRBV18 and TRBJ1-3): NAGVMQNPRHLVRRRGQEARLRCSPMKGHSHVYWYRQLPEEGLKFMVYLQKENIIDESGMPKERFSAEFPKEGPSILRIQQVVRGDSAAYFCASSPQGNTIYFGEGSWLTVV.

The chain links TRBV28 to TRBJ1-5; a possible D gene is TRBD1 (6 bases). The CDR3 runs 15 residues. Germline V gene data show CDR1 as MDHEN and CDR2 as SYDVKM. V was trimmed by 2 bases and J by 7 bases, leaving 15 bases between them. The CDR3 loop reads CASSLGRGAGQPQHF. CDR3 in DNA: TGTGCCAGCAGTTTAGGCAGGGGAGCGGGACAGCCCCAGCATTTT. Together with reference TRBV28 and TRBJ1-5, the CDR3 gives the full variable domain: DVKVTQSSRYLVKRTGEKVFLECVQDMDHENMFWYRQDPGLGLRLIYFSYDVKMKEKGDIPEGYSVSREKKERFSLILESASTNQTSMYLCASSLGRGAGQPQHFGDGTRLSIL.

The chain uses TRBV29-1 and TRBJ1-5; unclear D gene. Trimming removed 5 bases at V and 0 bases at J, with 14 bases between. There are 15 residues in the CDR3. CDR1 SQVTM and CDR2 ANQGSEA come from the germline V gene. This chain's CDR3 is CSVLESRNSNQPQHF. DNA for the CDR3: TGCAGCGTTTTGGAGTCCCGAAATAGCAATCAGCCCCAGCATTTT.

The chain carries TRBV13 and TRBJ2-1, with 11 bases identical to TRBD2. The CDR3 loop spans 17 amino acids. Germline V gene data show CDR1 as PRHDT and CDR2 as FYEKMQ (reference sequence). The J segment lost 9 bases and the V segment lost 3 bases, leaving 13 bases of the junction unmatched. The CDR3 DNA reads as TGTGCCAGCAGCTTTGCCGGGATAGCGGGAGGGCCGAGTGAGCAGTTCTTC. Translation: CASSFAGIAGGPSEQFF.

This clone was counted once. V usage is TRBV30 and J usage is TRBJ1-5, with unresolved D. There are 13 residues in the CDR3. Germline CDR1 is GTSNPN and CDR2 is SVGIG (reference sequence). V lost 0 bases and J lost 5, with 8 bases in between. CDR3 in amino acids: CAWSVSPYQPQHF. The CDR3 DNA reads TGTGCCTGGAGTGTATCCCCTTATCAGCCCCAGCATTTT.

V and J are TRBV7-8 and TRBJ1-4, with 9 bases aligning to TRBD1. CDR3 length: 13 amino acids. Trimming took 3 bases from V and 11 from J; bases not matched to a gene: 4. Per germline, CDR1 SGHVS and CDR2 FQNEAQ. The CDR3 DNA follows: TGTGCCAGCAGCTTCATGACAGGGGGGAAACTGTTTTTT. Its translation: CASSFMTGGKLFF.

The chain carries TRBV12-5 and TRBJ1-1; TRBD1 matches at 7 bases. CDR1 LGHNT and CDR2 FRNRAP come from the germline V gene. V shed 5 bases, J shed 0 bases, and the junction held 3 bases outside the gene matches. CDR3 size: 14 residues. The CDR3 here is CASGPGQMNTEAFF. CDR3 sequence (DNA): TGTGCTAGTGGTCCGGGACAGATGAACACTGAAGCTTTCTTT.

The V and J genes are TRBV7-2 and TRBJ2-5; 9 bases align to TRBD2. CDR1 is SGHTA, CDR2 FQGNSA, per germline. The ends lost 3 bases at V and 0 bases at J; junction bases unmatched: 5. The CDR3 is 16 amino acids. The CDR3 sequence: CASSFPPSGNQETQYF. The CDR3, as DNA: TGTGCCAGCAGCTTCCCCCCTAGCGGGAACCAAGAGACCCAGTACTTC.

The chain uses TRBV7-6 and TRBJ1-6, with 7 bases that match TRBD1. The CDR3 extends over 15 amino acids. The germline V gene has CDR1 SGHVS and CDR2 FNYEAQ. Trimming took 5 bases from V and 7 from J; bases not matched to a gene: 8. CDR3 amino acids: CASSTTGTVNSPLHF. The DNA for the CDR3 is TGTGCCAGCAGCACAACCGGGACAGTCAATTCACCCCTCCACTTT. Combining the CDR3 with reference TRBV7-6 and TRBJ1-6 gives the whole variable domain GAGVSQSPRYKVTKRGQDVALRCDPISGHVSLYWYRQALGQGPEFLTYFNYEAQQDKSGLPNDRFSAERPEGSISTLTIQRTEQRDSAMYRCASSTTGTVNSPLHFGNGTRLTVT.

V usage is TRBV5-6 and J usage is TRBJ1-2; 8 bases are shared with TRBD1. Looked up from germline, CDR1 is SGHDT and CDR2 is YYEEEE. The CDR3 extends over 15 amino acids. The V and J ends lost 2 bases and 8 bases, in that order; junction bases with no gene match: 11. In nucleotides, the CDR3 is TGTGCCAGCAGCTTTTCAACAGGGGGGTCGGGGGGCTACACCTTC. It codes for CASSFSTGGSGGYTF.

This clone showed up just a few times. V is TRBV2 and J is TRBJ1-1; D not certain. The CDR3 sequence is 13 residues long. V lost 4 bases and J 0 bases, leaving 6 bases between the germline ends. Looked up from germline, CDR1 is SNHLY and CDR2 is FYNNEI. The CDR3 DNA reads as TGTGCCAGCAGTGGCGGGATGAACACTGAAGCTTTCTTT. Encoded protein: CASSGGMNTEAFF.

This chain links TRBV6-5 with TRBJ2-1; 13 bases agree with TRBD2. J lost 6 bases, V lost 2 bases, and 4 bases had no gene match. The CDR3 sequence is 16 residues long. Germline lookup yields CDR1 MNHEY and CDR2 SVGAGI. Written as DNA, the CDR3 is TGTGCCAGCAGTTACGGGTGGACTAGCGGGGGCAATGAGCAGTTCTTC. Encoded protein: CASSYGWTSGGNEQFF.

This clone has more than one count but fewer than ten. The chain has TRBV4-1 and TRBJ1-5; TRBD1 matches 8 bases. Germline loops: CDR1 MGHRA, CDR2 YSYEKL. This CDR3 region has 15 residues. The J segment lost 4 bases and the V segment lost 4 bases, leaving 6 bases of the junction unmatched. The CDR3 DNA reads TGCGCCAGCAGCCCCCAGGGGGCAGGGAATCAGCCCCAGCATTTT. Translated, it gives CASSPQGAGNQPQHF.

J is TRBJ1-2 and V is TRBV11-2; D gene ambiguous. The length of the CDR3 is 13 residues. Trimming pared 1 base from V and 6 bases from J, leaving 9 bases between. Germline CDR1 is SGHAT and CDR2 is FQNNGV. As DNA, the CDR3 is TGTGCCAGCAGCTTAGGGATGCAGGATGGCTACACCTTC. It is translated as CASSLGMQDGYTF.

V gene TRBV4-2 combines with J gene TRBJ2-2; 14 bases align to TRBD2. The CDR3 totals 17 residues. In germline, CDR1 is LGHNA, CDR2 YNFKEQ. With V trimmed by 3 bases and J by 5 bases, 5 bases remained unmatched. Here the CDR3 reads CASSQGLAGAATGELFF. In nucleotides, the CDR3 is TGTGCCAGCAGCCAGGGACTAGCGGGAGCGGCGACCGGGGAGCTGTTTTTT.

This chain connects TRBV29-1 to TRBJ2-7, with D uncertain. CDR1 SQVTM and CDR2 ANQGSEA come from the germline V gene. The CDR3 contains 12 residues. Trimming shortened V by 2 bases and J by 3 bases, and 8 bases separated the two germline ends. The CDR3 region has the DNA TGCAGCGTTGAATCAGAAAACTACGAGCAGTACTTC. Translating it yields CSVESENYEQYF.

This clone appeared once. The CDR3 DNA is TGTGCTAGTGGTTCCCGGACAGGAGTTAGCAATCAGCCCCAGCATTTT. This translates into CASGSRTGVSNQPQHF. The V call is TRBV12-5, the J call TRBJ1-5, with TRBD1 matching over 7 bases. The trim removed 4 bases at V and 0 bases at J, leaving 6 bases unmatched. Germline loops: CDR1 LGHNT, CDR2 FRNRAP. The CDR3 sequence is 16 residues long.

The chain is built from TRBV5-8 and TRBJ2-2; 7 bases are shared with TRBD2. The V and J ends lost 3 bases and 3 bases, in that order; junction bases with no gene match: 8. Germline V CDR1 and CDR2: SGHTS, YDEGEE. This CDR3 is built from 16 residues. The CDR3 loop reads CASSSLAGRHTGELFF. CDR3 nucleotides: TGTGCCAGCAGCTCCTTAGCGGGCCGACACACCGGGGAGCTGTTTTTT.

The rearrangement joins TRBV7-6 to TRBJ2-3; the D is unclear. Germline lookup yields CDR1 SGHVS and CDR2 FNYEAQ. V dropped 1 base and J dropped 1 base, with 12 bases sitting between them. CDR3 length equals 16 residues. CDR3 amino acids: CASSLGAPRRTDTQYF. In DNA form, the CDR3 reads TGTGCCAGCAGCTTAGGGGCCCCCAGGCGCACAGATACGCAGTATTTT.